This T cell receptor beta chain is drawn from a study of response to subunit inactivated influenza vaccine. Study-wide results and limits: Authors suggested few new T cells are recruited by each seasonal influenza vaccination.

For this clonotype: Its matching antigen is unknown.

TCRdb reanalysed the RT-PCR reads using MiXCR and keeps one entry per CDR3 protein. Seen here are hundreds of thousands of distinct CDR3 sequences, roughly 13% observed once, and the top ten hold 6% to 8%. Source: PBMCs from blood, taken approximately 15 days before vaccination. The receptor's source is a man in his fifties who received an inactivated influenza vaccine.

CDR3 nucleotides: TGTGCCAGCAGCCAAGACACATTAGCGGGAGGGCACTACAATGAGCAGTTCTTC. It is translated as CASSQDTLAGGHYNEQFF. This chain connects TRBV14 to TRBJ2-1; TRBD2 aligns across 11 bases. From germline, CDR1 is SGHDN and CDR2 FVKESK. Trimming cost V 0 bases and J 3 bases; bases outside gene matches: 7. The CDR3 spans 18 residues.